This T cell receptor (beta chain) was documented in a study of T cell responses to AZD1222 COVID-19 vaccine. Findings and limits, study-wide: Close to half of spike-specific TCRs reportedly recognize unmutated variant regions. Females made up more of the donors, who were largely white British, and clonal diversity may have come out too low.

Concerning this clone itself: Its antigen is still unknown.

V lost 6 bases, J lost 0 bases, and 15 bases lay in between. This CDR3 contains 16 residues. Germline lookup yields CDR1 SGHTA and CDR2 FQGNSA. Sequenced by immunoSEQ multiplex PCR; TCRdb stores in-frame clones only, minus some. The data hold about 60,000 clones, with approximately 90% observed a single time. The chain carries TRBV7-2 and TRBJ1-5; D not certain. The TCR was taken from an adult who received the MenACWY meningococcal vaccine as a control. The sample consisted of peripheral blood, taken 28 days after the second dose of the MenACWY control vaccine. In DNA, the CDR3 is TGTGCCAGCAGGCTAACGAGGGTGTATAGCAATCAGCCCCAGCATTTT. It translates to CASRLTRVYSNQPQHF. The variable domain in full, completed from reference TRBV7-2 and TRBJ1-5, reads GAGVSQSPSNKVTEKGKDVELRCDPISGHTALYWYRQSLGQGLEFLIYFQGNSAPDKSGLPSDRFSAERTGGSVSTLTIQRTQQEDSAVYLCASRLTRVYSNQPQHFGDGTRLSIL.